This T cell receptor beta chain was profiled in a study of T cells after posttransplantation cyclophosphamide. Study results and caveats: TRB clonality was highly associated with recipient CMV seropositivity and reactivation.

Assay used: immunoSEQ multiplex PCR; TCRdb lists only in-frame clones, some missing. The data show roughly 4,000 clones, around 80% seen once. Busulfan-fludarabine conditioning, marrow transplant, and cyclophosphamide on days +3 and +4 were administered. Points on this clone: Its antigen is unidentified.

Trimming cost V 3 bases and J 4 bases, with 11 bases left between them. Germline V lookup: CDR1 SGHDT, CDR2 YYEEEE. CDR3 length: 14 amino acids. The sample in question was PBMCs, obtained after allogeneic stem cell transplant with posttransplant cyclophosphamide. This TCR derives from a male patient between 40 and 50 years old who received an allogeneic stem cell transplant from a related donor, was CMV-positive, and had acute and chronic GVHD. Some of the T cells might come from the graft donor. This chain joins TRBV5-6 and TRBJ1-5, with a possible D match to TRBD1 (5 bases). CDR3 residues: CASSSRQYNQPQHF. CDR3 DNA sequence: TGTGCCAGCAGCTCGAGACAGTATAATCAGCCCCAGCATTTT.